This T cell receptor beta chain was identified during a study of blood T cells in healthy people across ages. Study results and caveats: One million T cells yielded diversity estimates that were considered underestimates.

In terms of origin and age, donors were healthy Caucasian individuals from Russia aged about 6 to 90. Total RNA was extracted at no less than 5.5 micrograms per sample. Combining a sample-barcoded 5' primer with a J-beta primer mix, a second PCR ran for 7 to 11 cycles. Every cDNA molecule bore a tag from a template-switch adaptor containing 12 random nucleotides. TCRdb ran MiXCR on the 5' RACE reads and lists one entry per CDR3 protein. The sample lists around 1.5 million distinct CDR3 sequences, about 35% occurring once. This clonotype appeared a few times. Its target is unknown. The V gene's germline CDR1 is GTSNPN and CDR2 SVGIG (reference sequence). With 2 bases removed from V and 4 bases from J, the gap between germline ends came to 12 bases. The CDR3 is 13 amino acids.

Sequencing was done on a sample of blood. This clonotype was obtained from a woman aged 25 to 39 in good health. The chain employs TRBV30 and TRBJ2-7; a weak D match, TRBD2 (6 bases). CDR3 coding DNA: TGTGCCTGGAGTCAATCTAGCGAGTACGAGCAGTACTTC. This codes for CAWSQSSEYEQYF.